A single sample gave rise to the 20 T cell receptor beta chains below, sequenced in a study of blood T cell repertoires in COVID-19. Measured with immunoSEQ multiplex PCR; TCRdb has only the in-frame clones, and not every one. This sample has 120,000 to 150,000 clones, with approximately 89% found just once. Sequencing was carried out using peripheral blood. These receptors were collected from a human donor in a cohort sampled during active COVID-19.

The V and J genes are TRBV5-1 and TRBJ2-7, with 10 nucleotides matching TRBD1. The J segment lost 7 bases and the V segment lost 2 bases, leaving 9 bases of the junction unmatched. Germline lookup yields CDR1 SGHRS and CDR2 YFSETQ. The CDR3 has 15 amino acids. CDR3 sequence: CASSLPRDRGLEQYF. CDR3 bases: TGCGCCAGCAGCTTACCCCGGGACAGGGGCCTGGAGCAGTACTTC.

This clone was observed a few times. This rearrangement joins TRBV7-3 to TRBJ1-6; D might be TRBD1 (6 bases). V was cut by 1 base and J by 7 bases, with 8 bases left in between. Germline lookup yields CDR1 SGHTA and CDR2 FQGTGA. The CDR3 has 14 residues. The CDR3 bases are TGTGCCAGCAGCTTAAACAGGGCAAATTCACCCCTCCACTTT. This gives the protein CASSLNRANSPLHF.

The chain is built from TRBV9 and TRBJ2-1; TRBD2 is a possible D gene (5 bases). Trimming took 4 bases from V and 7 from J, leaving 18 bases between them. The V gene's germline CDR1 is SGDLS and CDR2 YYNGEE. The CDR3 length is 15 residues. In DNA form, the CDR3 reads TGTGCCAGCAGCCCGGAGGCGGATGTCCGGAATGAGCAGTTCTTC. It is translated as CASSPEADVRNEQFF.

Relative to its sample, this clone is medium-sized (0.01 to 0.1%). The rearrangement uses TRBV6-4 and TRBJ2-3, with 11 bases fitting TRBD1. The CDR3 has 14 residues. V lost 3 bases to trimming and J lost 4 bases; unmatched junction nucleotides: 0. Germline V gives CDR1 MRHNA, CDR2 SNTAGT. The CDR3 DNA sequence: TGTGCCAGCAGTGAGGGACAGGGGGCAGATACGCAGTATTTT. Amino acid sequence: CASSEGQGADTQYF.

This chain connects TRBV6-2 or TRBV6-3 to TRBJ2-7; the match to TRBD1 covers 9 bases. The CDR3 runs to 15 residues. Germline CDR1 MNHEY, CDR2 SVGEGT. V trimming: 0 bases; J trimming: 2 bases; junction bases outside the gene matches: 2. The CDR3 region is CASSYSRDRAYEQYF. DNA of the CDR3: TGTGCCAGCAGTTACTCGCGGGACAGGGCCTACGAGCAGTACTTC.

The CDR3 is CASSLIGGTPGKLFF. CDR3 in DNA: TGTGCCAGCAGCTTAATCGGGGGAACGCCTGGAAAACTGTTTTTT. The chain is built from TRBV7-8 and TRBJ1-4; D might be TRBD1 (5 bases). Germline V gene data show CDR1 as SGHVS and CDR2 as FQNEAQ. The CDR3 consists of 15 residues. V lost 2 bases, J lost 10 bases, and 17 bases lay in between. Complete variable domain (other parts from reference TRBV7-8 and TRBJ1-4): GAGVSQSPRYKVAKRGQDVALRCDPISGHVSLFWYQQALGQGPEFLTYFQNEAQLDKSGLPSDRFFAERPEGSVSTLKIQRTQQEDSAVYLCASSLIGGTPGKLFFGSGTQLSVL.

The chain is built from TRBV7-6 and TRBJ2-1; maybe TRBD2 (6 bases). This CDR3 comprises 16 residues. Looked up from germline, CDR1 is SGHVS and CDR2 is FNYEAQ. Trimming took off 5 bases at V and 4 bases at J, with 18 bases between the two ends. This CDR3 reads CASSNPGLAGYNEQFF. Here the CDR3 DNA reads TGTGCCAGCAGCAACCCGGGACTCGCCGGGTACAATGAGCAGTTCTTC.

The chain combines TRBV11-3 with TRBJ2-7; 9 nucleotides align to TRBD1. The CDR3 is made up of 14 amino acids. Germline lookup yields CDR1 SGHNT and CDR2 YENEEA. With 8 bases clipped from V and 7 bases from J, the junction kept 12 bases outside the gene matches. In DNA form, the CDR3 reads TGTGCCAGCGGGGCCGGGACAGGGCTCAGGGAGCAGTACTTC. Amino acids: CASGAGTGLREQYF.

As regards this clone: The same CDR3 can be traced to other DNA sequences in this sample. The chain has TRBV12-3 or TRBV12-4 and TRBJ1-1; D unclear. This CDR3 spans 13 amino acids. With 3 bases removed from V and 5 bases from J, the gap between germline ends came to 10 bases. Here the CDR3 reads CASSFGSGTEAFF. The DNA for the CDR3 is TGTGCCAGCAGTTTCGGGAGCGGGACTGAAGCTTTCTTT.

This clone was seen a handful of times. The chain employs TRBV6-5 and TRBJ2-7, with 7 bases matching TRBD1. V lost 2 bases, J lost 13 bases, and 5 bases stayed unmatched. This CDR3 is built from 11 residues. Per the germline V gene, CDR1 is MNHEY and CDR2 is SVGAGI. CDR3 loop: CASSYGDRSYF. In DNA form, the CDR3 reads TGTGCCAGCAGTTACGGGGACAGATCCTACTTC.

V usage is TRBV7-9 and J usage is TRBJ2-7; D may be TRBD2 (7 bases). V was cut by 6 bases and J by 4 bases, with 22 bases left in between. This CDR3 has 16 residues. CDR1 is SEHNR and CDR2 is FQNEAQ in the germline V gene (reference sequence). The CDR3 is CASSRGAAGSRYEQYF. The CDR3 DNA reads as TGTGCCAGCAGTCGGGGGGCCGCAGGGTCTAGGTACGAGCAGTACTTC. Supplemented by reference TRBV7-9 and TRBJ2-7, the full variable domain reads DTGVSQNPRHKITKRGQNVTFRCDPISEHNRLYWYRQTLGQGPEFLTYFQNEAQLEKSRLLSDRFSAERPKGSFSTLEIQRTEQGDSAMYLCASSRGAAGSRYEQYFGPGTRLTVT.

The chain combines TRBV27 with TRBJ2-3; D gene uncertain. V shed 4 bases and J shed 2 bases, with 16 bases lying between them. This CDR3 spans 16 amino acids. Per germline, CDR1 MNHEY and CDR2 SMNVEV (reference sequence). The CDR3 sequence is CASSSLDRILTDTQYF. The CDR3, as DNA: TGTGCCAGCAGTTCCCTAGACCGAATACTCACAGATACGCAGTATTTT.

The chain combines TRBV6-1 with TRBJ2-2, with 8 bases aligning to TRBD1. The germline CDR1 and CDR2 sequences are MNHNS and SASEGT. V was clipped by 2 bases and J by 6 bases; unmatched bases: 5. The CDR3 loop spans 15 amino acids. This chain's CDR3 is CASSEQGATPGELFF. DNA of the CDR3: TGTGCCAGCAGTGAACAGGGGGCGACGCCCGGGGAGCTGTTTTTT.

This clone was found once. The chain combines TRBV21-1 with TRBJ1-2; TRBD1, the D gene given by the table, was not confirmed from the DNA. TRBV21-1 is reported as a pseudogene. The CDR3 has 16 residues. The CDR3 DNA is TGTGCCAGCAGCAAAGAATTCCAGGGGGTAATCTATGGCTACACCTTC. It yields the protein CASSKEFQGVIYGYTF.

In this sample, this clone turned up a few times. The chain recombines TRBV6-5 with TRBJ2-3; 14 bases align to TRBD2. With 9 bases clipped from V and 5 bases from J, the junction kept 4 bases outside the gene matches. CDR1 MNHEY and CDR2 SVGAGI come from the germline V gene. This CDR3 spans 14 amino acids. The CDR3 reads CARPGLAGEDTQYF. CDR3 DNA: TGTGCCAGGCCGGGACTAGCGGGGGAAGATACGCAGTATTTT.

With regard to this clone: The same CDR3 can be traced to other DNA sequences in this sample. The chain is built from TRBV7-2 and TRBJ2-5; D unclear. Germline-derived CDR1 and CDR2 are SGHTA and FQGNSA. V lost 1 base to trimming and J lost 1 base, with 10 bases between them. There are 15 residues in the CDR3. CDR3 bases: TGTGCCAGCAGCTTAGACCGAGGTGGCCAAGAGACCCAGTACTTC. As protein: CASSLDRGGQETQYF.

The J gene is TRBJ2-3, the V gene TRBV5-1; a weak D match, TRBD1 (6 bases). Germline CDR1 reads SGHRS; CDR2 reads YFSETQ. Trimming stripped 0 bases from V and 1 base from J, with 12 bases between. The CDR3 runs to 16 residues. CDR3 in amino acids: CASSLVAGAGTDTQYF. The DNA of the CDR3 is TGCGCCAGCAGCTTGGTCGCAGGGGCCGGCACAGATACGCAGTATTTT. The variable domain in full, completed from reference TRBV5-1 and TRBJ2-3, reads KAGVTQTPRYLIKTRGQQVTLSCSPISGHRSVSWYQQTPGQGLQFLFEYFSETQRNKGNFPGRFSGRQFSNSRSEMNVSTLELGDSALYLCASSLVAGAGTDTQYFGPGTRLTVL.

Here the CDR3 DNA reads TGTGCCAGTAGTGTTACAGGGGCGACCTTCGGAAACACCATATATTTT. As protein: CASSVTGATFGNTIYF. The chain carries TRBV19 and TRBJ1-3; 7 positions agree with TRBD1. There are 16 residues in the CDR3. Germline V gene sequence: CDR1 LNHDA, CDR2 SQIVND (reference sequence). The V and J ends lost 5 bases and 4 bases, in that order; junction bases with no gene match: 11.

The chain employs TRBV4-3 and TRBJ2-3; 10 bases match TRBD2. Germline V lookup: CDR1 LGHNA, CDR2 YSLEER. This CDR3 has 17 residues. Trimming cost V 1 base and J 4 bases; bases outside gene matches: 8. CDR3 region: CASSQVGERGGPDTQYF. In DNA form, the CDR3 reads TGCGCCAGCAGCCAAGTCGGGGAGCGGGGGGGCCCAGATACGCAGTATTTT.

The rearrangement links TRBV10-3 to TRBJ2-1; 8 bases map to TRBD1. Trimming at V came to 6 bases and at J to 5 bases, leaving 9 bases not matched to a gene. CDR1 is ENHRY and CDR2 is SYGVKD in the germline V gene. The CDR3 has 15 amino acids. In DNA, the CDR3 is TGTGCCATCAGCCCTCAGGACAGGGTTAACAATGAGCAGTTCTTC. Amino acid sequence: CAISPQDRVNNEQFF.